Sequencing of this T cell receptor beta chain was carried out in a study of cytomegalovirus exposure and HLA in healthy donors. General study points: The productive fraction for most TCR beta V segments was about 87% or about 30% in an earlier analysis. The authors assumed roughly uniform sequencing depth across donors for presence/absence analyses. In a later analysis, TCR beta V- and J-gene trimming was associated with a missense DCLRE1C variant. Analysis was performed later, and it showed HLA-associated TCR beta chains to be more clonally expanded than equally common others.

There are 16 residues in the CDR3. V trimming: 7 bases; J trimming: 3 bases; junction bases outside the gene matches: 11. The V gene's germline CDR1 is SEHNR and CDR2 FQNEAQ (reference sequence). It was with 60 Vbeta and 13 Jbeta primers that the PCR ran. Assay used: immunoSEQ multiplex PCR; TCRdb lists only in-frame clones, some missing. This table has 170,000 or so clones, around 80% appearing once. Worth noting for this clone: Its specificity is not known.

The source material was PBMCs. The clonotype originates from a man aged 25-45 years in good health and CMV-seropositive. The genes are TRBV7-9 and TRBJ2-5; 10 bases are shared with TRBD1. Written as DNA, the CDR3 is TGTGCCAGCACCGGAGACCAGACAGGGGGCGAAGAGACCCAGTACTTC. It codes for CASTGDQTGGEETQYF. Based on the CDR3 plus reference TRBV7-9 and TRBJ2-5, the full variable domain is DTGVSQNPRHKITKRGQNVTFRCDPISEHNRLYWYRQTLGQGPEFLTYFQNEAQLEKSRLLSDRFSAERPKGSFSTLEIQRTEQGDSAMYLCASTGDQTGGEETQYFGPGTRLLVL.